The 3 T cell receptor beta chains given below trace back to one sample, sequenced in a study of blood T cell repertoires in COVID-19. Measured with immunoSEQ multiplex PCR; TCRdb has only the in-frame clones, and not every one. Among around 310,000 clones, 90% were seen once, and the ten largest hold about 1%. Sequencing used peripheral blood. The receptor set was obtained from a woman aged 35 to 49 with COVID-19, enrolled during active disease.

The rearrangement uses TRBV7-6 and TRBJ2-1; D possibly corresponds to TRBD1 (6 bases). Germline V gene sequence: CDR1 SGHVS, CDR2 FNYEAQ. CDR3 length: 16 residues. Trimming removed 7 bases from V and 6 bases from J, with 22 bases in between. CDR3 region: CASTMGPGARSNEQFF. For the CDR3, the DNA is TGTGCCAGCACCATGGGGCCAGGGGCTAGGTCCAATGAGCAGTTCTTC.

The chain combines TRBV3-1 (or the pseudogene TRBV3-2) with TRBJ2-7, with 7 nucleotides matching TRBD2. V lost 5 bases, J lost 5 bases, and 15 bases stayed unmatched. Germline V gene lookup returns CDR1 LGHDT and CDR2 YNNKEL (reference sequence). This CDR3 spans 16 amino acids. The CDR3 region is CASSRRLGGSSDEQYF. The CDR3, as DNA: TGTGCCAGCAGCAGACGCCTCGGCGGGAGTAGCGACGAGCAGTACTTC.

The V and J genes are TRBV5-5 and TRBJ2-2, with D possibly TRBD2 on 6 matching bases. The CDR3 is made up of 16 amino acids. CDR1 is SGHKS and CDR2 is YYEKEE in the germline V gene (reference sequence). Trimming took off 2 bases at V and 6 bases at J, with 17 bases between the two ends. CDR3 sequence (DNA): TGTGCCAGCAGCTTTTACACGACTAGATCCCCCGGGGAGCTGTTTTTT. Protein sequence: CASSFYTTRSPGELFF.